This T cell receptor (beta chain) was found in a study of lymphopenia after photon versus proton radiotherapy. Clones were read by immunoSEQ multiplex PCR, and TCRdb kept only the in-frame ones, dropping some. The sample lists 15,000 to 20,000 clones; approximately 90% were seen once. In regard to this clone: What it binds is unknown.

Study conclusions and caveats: Authors raise, but do not show, better survival with proton therapy. In patients who died, overall survival fell as post-nadir TCR diversity dropped more. Post-nadir diversity loss with photons came from oligoclonal expansion, particularly CD8+ Temra cells. Proton therapy kept repertoires fairly stable, unlike photons, which gained effector/memory cells.

The clonotype originates from a man aged 70-80 years with pancreatic cancer. The sequenced sample was peripheral blood, obtained from a patient treated with proton-based radiotherapy.

CDR3 nucleotide sequence: TGTGCCAGCAGCCCGAACCATAGCAATCAGCCCCAGCATTTT. Protein: CASSPNHSNQPQHF. The chain links TRBV2 to TRBJ1-5; D call uncertain. CDR3 length: 14 amino acids. V was pared by 6 bases and J by 0 bases, with 9 bases between. The V gene's germline CDR1 is SNHLY and CDR2 FYNNEI. Full variable domain (rest looked up from reference TRBV2 and TRBJ1-5): EPEVTQTPSHQVTQMGQEVILRCVPISNHLYFYWYRQILGQKVEFLVSFYNNEISEKSEIFDDQFSVERPDGSNFTLKIRSTKLEDSAMYFCASSPNHSNQPQHFGDGTRLSIL.